This T cell receptor (beta chain) was identified during a study of blood T cell repertoires in COVID-19. Overall study: The United States, Italy and Spain were the sources of the acute and convalescent COVID-19 samples. PBMCs, B-cell-depleted T cells, or T cells were the source of the cDNA or gDNA that made up the material.

Source study methods: Reference gene primer amplification gave nucleated cell count estimates. TCRdb's table, derived via immunoSEQ multiplex PCR, lists solely in-frame clones and lacks some. From that table come the V and J calls and clone size; the DNA was used to work out D and trimming. The sample includes roughly 21,000 clones, about 88% of them seen just once. The V and J ends lost 5 bases and 3 bases, in that order; junction bases with no gene match: 14. There are 17 residues in the CDR3. Germline V gives CDR1 LNHDA, CDR2 SQIVND (reference sequence). The rearrangement joins TRBV19 to TRBJ2-3; 7 bases fit TRBD2. Material for sequencing was peripheral blood. The TCR sequence derives from a human donor with acute or convalescent COVID-19. The donor label of this sample is uncertain. The CDR3 region is CASSAYLLARTTDTQYF. The CDR3 DNA sequence: TGTGCCAGTAGTGCATACTTACTAGCGAGAACAACAGATACGCAGTATTTT.